The 5 T cell receptor beta chains below all came from one sample that was sequenced in a study of T cell changes during pregnancy in multiple sclerosis (dated by TCRdb to about 2019). Libraries came from the immunoSEQ multiplex PCR assay. The table comes from immuneACCESS by way of TCRdb, which keeps in-frame sequences with V and J called. Part of the clones is missing from these tables; in studies checked, under half for an unresolved V gene and the rest for unknown reasons. Across this sample there are some 36,000 clones, with around 90% seen only once. The ten largest clones capture roughly 0.69% of the sample. The source material was CD4+ T cells from peripheral blood mononuclear cells, sampled in the second trimester of pregnancy. The receptors derive from a female donor in good health, enrolled as a control in a pregnancy study.

In this sample, this clone turned up a few times. The chain employs TRBV19 and TRBJ2-5; maybe TRBD1 (6 bases). Per the germline V gene, CDR1 is LNHDA and CDR2 is SQIVND (reference sequence). The CDR3 spans 17 residues. V lost 3 bases, J lost 4 bases, and 21 bases lay in between. CDR3 sequence (DNA): TGTGCCAGTAGTATTGGGACCGAGGGCCAGGGGCGAGAGACCCAGTACTTC. It yields the protein CASSIGTEGQGRETQYF.

The rearrangement links TRBV4-2 to TRBJ1-4; D not certain. This CDR3 is built from 16 residues. Trimming stripped 2 bases from V and 5 bases from J, with 15 bases between. The germline gives CDR1 LGHNA, CDR2 YNFKEQ. The DNA of the CDR3 is TGTGCCAGCAGCCAACAACCCCGAGGAAACAATGAAAAACTGTTTTTT. The encoded protein is CASSQQPRGNNEKLFF.

The CDR3 DNA sequence: TGTGCCAGCAGTCCCGGGACAGGGGGGAGGGTCACCGGGGAGCTGTTTTTT. Translated: CASSPGTGGRVTGELFF. This chain links TRBV28 with TRBJ2-2; 11 bases are shared with TRBD1. V dropped 5 bases and J dropped 4; count of bases not matched to a gene: 9. This CDR3 has 17 amino acids. Germline CDR1 and CDR2: MDHEN and SYDVKM. Supplemented by reference TRBV28 and TRBJ2-2, the full variable domain reads DVKVTQSSRYLVKRTGEKVFLECVQDMDHENMFWYRQDPGLGLRLIYFSYDVKMKEKGDIPEGYSVSREKKERFSLILESASTNQTSMYLCASSPGTGGRVTGELFFGEGSRLTVL.

This chain joins TRBV28 and TRBJ2-7, with 10 bases identical to TRBD2. V lost 7 bases to trimming and J lost 4 bases; unmatched junction nucleotides: 10. Germline loops: CDR1 MDHEN, CDR2 SYDVKM. The CDR3 is made up of 15 amino acids. CDR3 nucleotide sequence: TGTGCCAGCATTTCCTCCCCTAGCGGGGGTTACGAGCAGTACTTC. This gives the protein CASISSPSGGYEQYF.

This clone has a single count. This chain links TRBV25-1 with TRBJ2-3; TRBD2 agrees at 9 bases. Germline V gene lookup returns CDR1 MGHDK and CDR2 SYGVNS. Trimming cost V 5 bases and J 10 bases; bases outside gene matches: 16. The CDR3 consists of 16 residues. The CDR3 sequence: CASSSQGGGAGNAQYF. The CDR3, as DNA: TGTGCCAGCAGTTCCCAGGGCGGGGGGGCCGGAAACGCGCAGTATTTT.